This entry is about one T cell receptor (beta chain). The source of the sample is a study of blood T cell repertoires in COVID-19. Per the study methods: Cell counts per sample came from amplifying reference gene primers. Sequenced by immunoSEQ multiplex PCR; TCRdb stores in-frame clones only, minus some. From that table come the V and J calls and clone size; the DNA was used to work out D and trimming. The sample has approximately 68,000 clones, approximately 85% seen once. CDR1 is SNHLY, CDR2 FYNNEI, per germline. The CDR3 extends over 13 amino acids. Trimming removed 6 bases at V and 3 bases at J, with 8 bases between.

The chain couples TRBV2 to TRBJ1-4; maybe TRBD1 (6 bases). Sequenced: peripheral blood. The sequence derives from a woman older than 75 with active or convalescent COVID-19. This CDR3 reads CASRRGPNEKLFF. The DNA for the CDR3 is TGTGCCAGCAGGCGGGGGCCTAATGAAAAACTGTTTTTT.